This record concerns one TCR beta chain sequence. V dropped 3 bases and J dropped 7 bases, with 10 bases sitting between them. CDR1 is MGHRA, CDR2 YSYEKL, per germline. The CDR3 covers 13 residues. These data are taken from a study of CD8 T cells in Susac syndrome. With random hexamers, 0.5 to 1 ug RNA was reverse transcribed. Each CDR3 protein is one row after TCRdb ran MiXCR on the immunoSEQ multiplex PCR reads. Among under 550,000 distinct CDR3 sequences listed, 75% to 90% were seen once. Purification of the CD8+ and CD4+ T cells relied on negative isolation, and TEMRA cells underwent FACS enrichment.

The origin of this receptor is a human donor with multiple sclerosis. The chain carries TRBV4-1 and TRBJ1-5, with D unresolved. The sequencing sample was made of CD8+ T cells from PBMCs. The CDR3 here is CASSQAVGQPQHF. CDR3 sequence (DNA): TGCGCCAGCAGCCAGGCGGTCGGACAGCCCCAGCATTTT.